Below, 18 T cell receptor beta chains from the same sample are listed, as sequenced in a study of cytomegalovirus exposure and HLA in healthy donors. A multiplex PCR was run with 60 Vbeta primers and 13 Jbeta primers. Data came from immunoSEQ multiplex PCR; TCRdb stores just in-frame clones and leaves some out. Altogether more than 100,000 clones are present, approximately 80% being singletons, with the ten largest covering about 0.25%. The sample consisted of PBMCs. The receptors here all came from a man aged 45-60 years in good health and CMV-seronegative.

This clone came up a few times. The chain combines TRBV4-3 with TRBJ1-1; 10 nucleotides agree with TRBD1. The CDR3 spans 15 residues. V shed 2 bases and J 7 bases; nucleotides not matched to a gene: 7. The germline V gene encodes CDR1 LGHNA and CDR2 YSLEER. This CDR3 is CASSQRDRGLNEAFF. DNA of the CDR3: TGCGCCAGCAGCCAACGAGACAGGGGGCTGAATGAAGCTTTCTTT.

CDR3 sequence reads: CAWSVRQNSYEQYF. Here the CDR3 DNA reads TGTGCCTGGAGTGTACGACAGAACTCCTACGAGCAGTACTTC. The rearrangement joins TRBV30 to TRBJ2-7, with a possible D match to TRBD1 (5 bases). V was pared by 0 bases and J by 0 bases, with 9 bases between. Germline CDR1 reads GTSNPN; CDR2 reads SVGIG (reference sequence). The CDR3 is made up of 14 amino acids.

The chain recombines TRBV6-5 with TRBJ2-7; TRBD1 might be the D (6 bases). Trimming stripped 8 bases from V and 2 bases from J, with 13 bases between. The CDR3 consists of 13 residues. CDR1 and CDR2 (germline): MNHEY, SVGAGI. CDR3 nucleotide sequence: TGTGCCAGCTCCGGCCCAGGGGCCTACGAGCAGTACTTC. Amino acids: CASSGPGAYEQYF.

This sequence joins TRBV11-1 and TRBJ2-5; D unresolved. The CDR3 sequence is 15 residues long. Trimming left V 3 bases short and J 0 bases short, with 11 bases between. The germline V gene encodes CDR1 SGHAT and CDR2 FQDESV (reference sequence). The CDR3 reads CASSFGVLYQETQYF. DNA of the CDR3: TGTGCCAGCAGCTTCGGTGTCTTGTACCAAGAGACCCAGTACTTC.

The gene calls are TRBV4-1 and TRBJ1-5; a weak D match, TRBD1 (5 bases). This CDR3 contains 16 residues. Trimming cost V 1 base and J 4 bases, with 14 bases left between them. CDR1 is MGHRA and CDR2 is YSYEKL in the germline V gene. The CDR3 nucleotides are TGCGCCAGCAGCCAAGTTCCCAGGGTCGGGAATCAGCCCCAGCATTTT. Its protein is CASSQVPRVGNQPQHF.

This sequence joins TRBV6-1 and TRBJ2-3; 8 bases agree with TRBD2. Germline lookup yields CDR1 MNHNS and CDR2 SASEGT. This CDR3 has 12 residues. V lost 7 bases to trimming and J lost 11 bases; unmatched junction nucleotides: 8. CDR3 in DNA: TGTGCCAGCAATTGGCGGGGGGCCTTGCAGTATTTT. Translating gives CASNWRGALQYF.

The genes are TRBV15 and TRBJ2-3; 11 bases map to TRBD2. With V trimmed by 8 bases and J by 3 bases, 1 base remained unmatched. CDR3 length: 13 amino acids. Germline CDR1 LNHNV, CDR2 YYDKDF (reference sequence). CDR3 protein: CATLAGGTDTQYF. DNA for the CDR3: TGTGCCACCCTAGCGGGGGGTACAGATACGCAGTATTTT.

The rearrangement joins TRBV4-2 to TRBJ2-7; 11 nucleotides align to TRBD2. Germline assignment: CDR1 LGHNA and CDR2 YNFKEQ. CDR3 length equals 16 residues. The V segment lost 2 bases and the J segment 3 bases; nucleotides outside the gene matches: 6. The CDR3 sequence is CASSQPSLAGGYEQYF. Here the CDR3 DNA reads TGTGCCAGCAGCCAACCTTCCCTAGCGGGAGGCTACGAGCAGTACTTC.

The rearrangement uses TRBV9 and TRBJ2-1; 15 nucleotides agree with TRBD2. The CDR3 is 18 amino acids. The V and J ends lost 4 bases and 1 base, in that order; junction bases with no gene match: 6. CDR1 and CDR2 from the germline V gene are SGDLS and YYNGEE. CDR3 in amino acids: CASSIGTSGRLSYNEQFF. The CDR3 nucleotides are TGTGCCAGCAGCATAGGGACTAGCGGGAGGCTATCCTACAATGAGCAGTTCTTC.

The chain recombines TRBV28 with TRBJ2-7; 7 bases are a match to TRBD1. V lost 6 bases, J lost 0 bases, and 17 bases stayed unmatched. This CDR3 has 18 residues. CDR1 MDHEN and CDR2 SYDVKM come from the germline V gene. The CDR3 here is CASSDRENPFRNSYEQYF. The CDR3 DNA follows: TGTGCCAGCAGCGACAGGGAGAACCCCTTTAGAAACTCCTACGAGCAGTACTTC.

The V call is TRBV6-5, the J call TRBJ1-3; D unresolved. The germline CDR1 and CDR2 sequences are MNHEY and SVGAGI. The V gene lost 5 bases and the J gene lost 0 bases, with 8 bases spanning the gap. The CDR3 spans 14 residues. CDR3 protein: CASSPASSGNTIYF. CDR3 in DNA: TGTGCCAGCAGTCCAGCGAGCTCTGGAAACACCATATATTTT.

The chain has TRBV19 and TRBJ2-4, with D tentatively TRBD1 (6 bases). The V end was cut by 3 bases, the J end by 9 bases, with 9 bases between. CDR1 is LNHDA, CDR2 SQIVND, per germline (reference sequence). This CDR3 comprises 12 residues. The CDR3 here is CASSIPQGIQYF. The CDR3 DNA reads as TGTGCCAGTAGTATCCCACAGGGCATTCAGTACTTC. Full variable domain (rest looked up from reference TRBV19 and TRBJ2-4): DGGITQSPKYLFRKEGQNVTLSCEQNLNHDAMYWYRQDPGQGLRLIYYSQIVNDFQKGDIAEGYSVSREKKESFPLTVTSAQKNPTAFYLCASSIPQGIQYFGAGTRLSVL.

This clone was detected only once. The chain couples TRBV19 to TRBJ2-1; maybe TRBD2 (6 bases). The CDR3 spans 12 residues. Trimming pared 2 bases from V and 13 bases from J, leaving 12 bases between. In germline, CDR1 is LNHDA, CDR2 SQIVND (reference sequence). The CDR3 reads CASSITWEDQFF. Here the CDR3 DNA reads TGTGCCAGTAGTATAACGTGGGAGGACCAGTTCTTC.

The chain joins TRBV5-1 to TRBJ2-1; 9 nucleotides align to TRBD2. In germline, CDR1 is SGHRS, CDR2 YFSETQ. The CDR3 runs to 17 residues. V was clipped by 0 bases and J by 8 bases; unmatched bases: 12. The CDR3 region has the DNA TGCGCCAGCAGCTTGGAGTCCGGGGGCGGGGGGGTGGATGAGCAGTTCTTC. Encoded protein: CASSLESGGGGVDEQFF.

The chain recombines TRBV28 with TRBJ1-1; TRBD1 matches 7 bases. The V gene's germline CDR1 is MDHEN and CDR2 SYDVKM. V shed 9 bases, J shed 1 base, and the junction held 8 bases outside the gene matches. This CDR3 comprises 14 residues. In DNA form, the CDR3 reads TGTGCCAGTATTCCTGGGACAGAGAACACTGAAGCTTTCTTT. Translating it yields CASIPGTENTEAFF.

The chain recombines TRBV30 with TRBJ1-1; D perhaps matches TRBD1 (6 bases). V was clipped by 1 base and J by 0 bases, with 15 bases between them. Germline V lookup: CDR1 GTSNPN, CDR2 SVGIG (reference sequence). The CDR3 extends over 16 amino acids. The CDR3 sequence is CAWSASTGGMNTEAFF. The CDR3 DNA reads TGTGCCTGGAGTGCCTCCACGGGGGGCATGAACACTGAAGCTTTCTTT.

This clone was seen more than once but under ten times. CDR3 bases: TGTGCCAGCAGTCTACCGGGACTAGCGGAGCCCTTGTCCTACGAGCAGTACTTC. Translated: CASSLPGLAEPLSYEQYF. J is TRBJ2-7 and V is TRBV28, with TRBD2 matching over 11 bases. The CDR3 spans 18 residues. V trimming: 5 bases; J trimming: 1 base; junction bases outside the gene matches: 13. The germline V gene has CDR1 MDHEN and CDR2 SYDVKM.

The V gene is TRBV5-1, the J gene TRBJ2-1; 9 bases match TRBD2. The CDR3 is made up of 19 amino acids. Germline assignment: CDR1 SGHRS and CDR2 YFSETQ. V shed 0 bases, J shed 0 bases, and the junction held 10 bases outside the gene matches. CDR3: CASSLEASGDFFSYNEQFF. CDR3 DNA: TGCGCCAGCAGCTTGGAGGCTAGCGGGGACTTCTTCTCCTACAATGAGCAGTTCTTC.